These 24 T cell receptor beta chains originate from one sample sequenced in a study of T cell repertoires in cytomegalovirus infection. No antigen has been identified for these receptors. A single record per CDR3 protein comes from TCRdb applying MiXCR to the reads. The table includes some 940,000 distinct CDR3 sequences, 31% detected once. The source was cultured CD8+ T cells from PBMCs, collected from culture after CMV antigen stimulation. The receptors here all came from a human donor in good health (CMV status not recorded). Some clones in this sample may be carry-over from other donors' samples.

This clonotype was recorded a few times. The V gene is TRBV12-3 or TRBV12-4, the J gene TRBJ1-5; TRBD1 might be the D (5 bases). The length of the CDR3 is 15 residues. V was shortened by 2 bases and J by 11 bases, with 19 bases between the two germline ends. CDR3 protein: CASSLSIAPQGAQHF. In DNA form, the CDR3 reads TGTGCCAGCAGTTTATCTATAGCCCCACAAGGGGCCCAGCATTTT.

This clonotype was seen once. This chain connects TRBV27 to TRBJ2-7; D possibly uses TRBD1 or TRBD2 (5 bases each). The CDR3 is 14 residues long. V was cut by 2 bases and J by 3 bases, with 11 bases left in between. Per the germline V gene, CDR1 is MNHEY and CDR2 is SMNVEV (reference sequence). CDR3: CASSLNGAVYEQYF. In DNA form, the CDR3 reads TGTGCCAGCAGTTTAAACGGGGCGGTCTACGAGCAGTACTTC.

This clonotype occurred a few times. The gene calls are TRBV7-9 and TRBJ2-7; 8 positions match TRBD1. The V gene end was trimmed by 4 bases and the J gene end by 3 bases; junction bases not matched to a gene: 5. Germline loops: CDR1 SEHNR, CDR2 FQNEAQ (reference sequence). CDR3 length equals 14 residues. The CDR3 DNA is TGTGCCAGCAGCTACCCGGACAGGGACTACGAGCAGTACGTC. Amino acids: CASSYPDRDYEQYV.

The chain's CDR3 is CASSPPPGPHPSGNTIYF. The DNA for the CDR3 is TGTGCCAGCAGCCCCCCGCCCGGACCGCATCCCTCTGGAAACACCATATATTTT. The chain combines TRBV7-6 with TRBJ1-3; D not certain. The CDR3 sequence is 18 residues long. CDR1 is SGHVS, CDR2 FNYEAQ, per germline. V dropped 5 bases and J dropped 0 bases, with 20 bases sitting between them.

The rearrangement links TRBV7-2 to TRBJ2-7; a weak D match, TRBD1 (5 bases). The CDR3 contains 14 residues. Germline CDR1 SGHTA, CDR2 FQGNSA. Trimming took off 3 bases at V and 0 bases at J, with 9 bases between the two ends. The CDR3 loop reads CASSFPGSSYEQYF. The CDR3 DNA is TGTGCCAGCAGCTTCCCAGGGTCCTCCTACGAGCAGTACTTC. Complete variable domain (other parts from reference TRBV7-2 and TRBJ2-7): GAGVSQSPSNKVTEKGKDVELRCDPISGHTALYWYRQSLGQGLEFLIYFQGNSAPDKSGLPSDRFSAERTGGSVSTLTIQRTQQEDSAVYLCASSFPGSSYEQYFGPGTRLTVT.

This clonotype has more than one count but fewer than ten. V is TRBV12-3 or TRBV12-4 and J is TRBJ1-3; perhaps TRBD1 as D (5 bases). Trimming cost V 2 bases and J 3 bases, with 14 bases left between them. This CDR3 region has 16 residues. The CDR3 bases are TGTGCCAGCAGTTTAAAGGGGACCGGTCGTGGAAACACCATATATTTT. This encodes CASSLKGTGRGNTIYF.

In this sample, this clonotype turned up a few times. This chain uses TRBV7-9 with TRBJ2-3; TRBD1 agrees at 8 bases. Germline trimming cut 2 bases from V and 7 bases from J; bases unmatched to any gene: 11. The CDR3 extends over 16 amino acids. Per the germline V gene, CDR1 is SEHNR and CDR2 is FQNEAQ (reference sequence). Here the CDR3 reads CASSLKGQGAQNTQYF. In nucleotides, the CDR3 is TGTGCCAGCAGCTTAAAGGGCCAGGGGGCGCAAAATACGCAGTATTTT.

Only a few counts were recorded for this clonotype. V is TRBV27 and J is TRBJ1-2; tentatively, D is TRBD1 (6 bases). This CDR3 spans 14 amino acids. CDR1 is MNHEY and CDR2 is SMNVEV in the germline V gene (reference sequence). The V end lost 0 bases, the J end lost 5 bases, and 10 bases lay between the germline ends. The chain's CDR3 is CASSLSGGLYGYTF. Here the CDR3 DNA reads TGTGCCAGCAGTTTATCAGGGGGTTTGTATGGCTACACCTTC.

The rearrangement joins TRBV27 to TRBJ2-3, with 10 bases matching TRBD2. The CDR3 extends over 16 amino acids. V trimming: 5 bases; J trimming: 7 bases; junction bases outside the gene matches: 12. The germline CDR1 and CDR2 sequences are MNHEY and SMNVEV (reference sequence). CDR3 DNA sequence: TGTGCCAGCAGTCTCCCGGGAAGCGGGGGGGGGTATACGCAGTATTTT. It codes for CASSLPGSGGGYTQYF.

This clonotype was detected many times. The CDR3 nucleotides are TGCGCCAGCAGCTTTACGGGACAGCCCTCCTACGAGCAGTACTTC. Translation gives CASSFTGQPSYEQYF. The V call is TRBV5-1, the J call TRBJ2-7; 7 bases agree with TRBD1. The CDR3 extends over 15 amino acids. CDR1 and CDR2 (germline): SGHRS, YFSETQ. Trimming cost V 2 bases and J 0 bases; bases outside gene matches: 5.

The chain carries TRBV29-1 and TRBJ2-3, with a weak D call TRBD1 (6 bases). Germline-derived CDR1 and CDR2 are SQVTM and ANQGSEA. The germline V and J ends were trimmed by 7 bases and 6 bases, with 8 bases remaining between them. The CDR3 is 10 residues long. This CDR3 is CSARGDTQYF. The CDR3 nucleotides are TGCAGCGCCAGGGGTGATACGCAGTATTTT.

This clonotype was observed a few times. This chain links TRBV24-1 with TRBJ2-1, with D uncertain. Trimming removed 3 bases from V and 8 bases from J, with 10 bases in between. The CDR3 runs to 13 residues. Germline V gene data show CDR1 as KGHDR and CDR2 as SFDVKD. CDR3 region: CATSDPSSDEQFF. CDR3 in DNA: TGTGCCACCAGTGATCCCAGCTCTGATGAGCAGTTCTTC.

This clonotype was found a few times. J is TRBJ2-7 and V is TRBV2; D is unclear. The germline V gene encodes CDR1 SNHLY and CDR2 FYNNEI. The CDR3 loop spans 14 amino acids. Trimming stripped 5 bases from V and 0 bases from J, with 11 bases between. CDR3 protein: CASSLSRSSYEQYV. DNA of the CDR3: TGTGCCAGCAGTCTCTCCAGGAGCTCCTACGAGCAGTACGTC.

This clonotype was counted a few times. The chain employs TRBV6-1 and TRBJ2-3; 10 positions match TRBD2. Germline CDR1 MNHNS, CDR2 SASEGT. With V trimmed by 5 bases and J by 2 bases, 16 bases remained unmatched. The CDR3 is 19 amino acids. DNA of the CDR3: TGTGCCAGCAGTTACCAGGGGCTAGCGGGGGATCGGGTCACAGATACGCAGTATTTT. This gives the protein CASSYQGLAGDRVTDTQYF.

The CDR3 region is CASRLGGGEQYF. CDR3 nucleotides: TGTGCCAGCAGGTTAGGGGGCGGCGAGCAGTACTTC. The chain joins TRBV27 to TRBJ2-7; 7 bases are a match to TRBD1. The V gene's germline CDR1 is MNHEY and CDR2 SMNVEV (reference sequence). The CDR3 spans 12 residues. Losses at the gene ends were 6 bases for V and 6 bases for J; bases not matched to a gene: 5.

This clonotype appeared many times. The chain employs TRBV7-8 and TRBJ1-1; D remains unclear. The CDR3 sequence is 15 residues long. V shed 1 base and J shed 4 bases, with 13 bases lying between them. Germline V gene lookup returns CDR1 SGHVS and CDR2 FQNEAQ. The CDR3 here is CASSLGFRLGTEAFF. CDR3 bases: TGTGCCAGCAGCTTAGGGTTTAGACTCGGCACTGAAGCTTTCTTT.

The gene calls are TRBV6-1 and TRBJ1-2, with unresolved D. The germline V gene encodes CDR1 MNHNS and CDR2 SASEGT. The V and J ends lost 3 bases and 2 bases respectively, with 7 bases between them. The CDR3 covers 13 residues. CDR3 DNA: TGTGCCAGCAGTGACTTATGGAACTATGGCTACACCTTC. This encodes CASSDLWNYGYTF.

The V call is TRBV2, the J call TRBJ2-1; 10 bases are a match to TRBD2. Germline V lookup: CDR1 SNHLY, CDR2 FYNNEI. The length of the CDR3 is 16 residues. The V and J ends lost 2 bases and 8 bases, in that order; junction bases with no gene match: 9. In DNA form, the CDR3 reads TGTGCCAGCAGTGAATCGGCCCTAGCGGGGGACCATGAGCAGTTCTTC. Its protein is CASSESALAGDHEQFF.

This clonotype was detected ten times or more. The V call is TRBV7-8, the J call TRBJ2-7; D is uncertain. Trimming stripped 0 bases from V and 3 bases from J, with 9 bases between. Looked up from germline, CDR1 is SGHVS and CDR2 is FQNEAQ. The CDR3 has 14 amino acids. The CDR3 is CASSLAENGYEQYF. CDR3 nucleotides: TGTGCCAGCAGCTTAGCAGAGAACGGCTACGAGCAGTACTTC.

This clonotype was seen repeatedly, ten times or more. The chain has TRBV7-6 and TRBJ2-5; TRBD1 matches 9 bases. This CDR3 spans 15 amino acids. In germline, CDR1 is SGHVS, CDR2 FNYEAQ. V dropped 4 bases and J dropped 1; count of bases not matched to a gene: 4. CDR3: CASSSLDRGQETQYF. The CDR3 nucleotides are TGTGCCAGCAGCTCCTTGGACAGGGGCCAAGAGACCCAGTACTTC.

This clonotype turned up a few times. The V gene is TRBV6-6, the J gene TRBJ1-5, with D possibly being TRBD1 (5 bases). The germline V and J ends were trimmed by 5 bases and 6 bases, with 20 bases remaining between them. The germline gives CDR1 MNHNY, CDR2 SVGAGI (reference sequence). This CDR3 is built from 16 residues. The CDR3 loop reads CASSEVKGRLFQPQHF. The CDR3 nucleotides are TGTGCCAGCAGTGAGGTTAAGGGGCGCTTATTTCAGCCCCAGCATTTT.

There are a few counts of this clonotype. The chain links TRBV24-1 to TRBJ2-5; 7 bases are a match to TRBD1. Germline V gene sequence: CDR1 KGHDR, CDR2 SFDVKD. V dropped 9 bases and J dropped 1; count of bases not matched to a gene: 10. The CDR3 has 15 residues. The CDR3 here is CATGRDRGLQETQYF. CDR3 coding DNA: TGTGCCACCGGCCGGGACAGAGGACTCCAAGAGACCCAGTACTTC.

The chain carries TRBV20-1 and TRBJ2-4; TRBD1 aligns across 7 bases. The CDR3 runs 17 residues. The V gene end was trimmed by 5 bases and the J gene end by 0 bases; junction bases not matched to a gene: 13. The V gene's germline CDR1 is DFQATT and CDR2 SNEGSKA (reference sequence). Here the CDR3 DNA reads TGCAGTGCTCCTATTAAGGGACAGTCCCTAGCCAAAAACATTCAGTACTTC. Translating it yields CSAPIKGQSLAKNIQYF.

The chain couples TRBV2 to TRBJ1-3; the match to TRBD1 covers 7 bases. The V gene end was trimmed by 0 bases and the J gene end by 2 bases; junction bases not matched to a gene: 4. Germline CDR1 and CDR2: SNHLY and FYNNEI. CDR3 length: 16 amino acids. As DNA, the CDR3 is TGTGCCAGCAGTGAAGCGGGGACAGTGACTGGAAACACCATATATTTT. Translating gives CASSEAGTVTGNTIYF.